This T cell receptor beta chain was sequenced for a study of T cell repertoires in cytomegalovirus infection. Study as a whole: Carrying CMV and the relevant HLA type showed in public TCR beta signatures.

The junction had 10 bases not matched to a gene; V was cut back by 6 bases and J by 8 bases. CDR1 and CDR2 from the germline V gene are MGHRA and YSYEKL. The CDR3 has 15 residues. The table lists this clonotype with many counts. Its antigen is not known. From the reads, TCRdb called clonotypes with MiXCR, one entry per CDR3 protein. The data show around 110,000 distinct CDR3 sequences, with around 10% seen just once and 30% to 40% held by the top ten. Study outcomes and limitations: Identification of carriers of CMV plus the relevant HLA was achieved through cumulative public TCR beta family frequency. The ex vivo response showed dominance by HLA-C-restricted CMV-specific TCR beta clonotypes.

The source is a human donor in good health (CMV status not recorded). Some clones in this sample may be carry-over from other donors' samples. The sequenced sample was PBMCs, sequenced either directly or after in vitro stimulation (not recorded which). The V gene is TRBV4-1, the J gene TRBJ1-2; 12 nucleotides line up with TRBD1. The CDR3 DNA reads as TGCGCCAGCAGATCGACGGGACAGGGGGCGAAGGGCTACACCTTC. This translates into CASRSTGQGAKGYTF.